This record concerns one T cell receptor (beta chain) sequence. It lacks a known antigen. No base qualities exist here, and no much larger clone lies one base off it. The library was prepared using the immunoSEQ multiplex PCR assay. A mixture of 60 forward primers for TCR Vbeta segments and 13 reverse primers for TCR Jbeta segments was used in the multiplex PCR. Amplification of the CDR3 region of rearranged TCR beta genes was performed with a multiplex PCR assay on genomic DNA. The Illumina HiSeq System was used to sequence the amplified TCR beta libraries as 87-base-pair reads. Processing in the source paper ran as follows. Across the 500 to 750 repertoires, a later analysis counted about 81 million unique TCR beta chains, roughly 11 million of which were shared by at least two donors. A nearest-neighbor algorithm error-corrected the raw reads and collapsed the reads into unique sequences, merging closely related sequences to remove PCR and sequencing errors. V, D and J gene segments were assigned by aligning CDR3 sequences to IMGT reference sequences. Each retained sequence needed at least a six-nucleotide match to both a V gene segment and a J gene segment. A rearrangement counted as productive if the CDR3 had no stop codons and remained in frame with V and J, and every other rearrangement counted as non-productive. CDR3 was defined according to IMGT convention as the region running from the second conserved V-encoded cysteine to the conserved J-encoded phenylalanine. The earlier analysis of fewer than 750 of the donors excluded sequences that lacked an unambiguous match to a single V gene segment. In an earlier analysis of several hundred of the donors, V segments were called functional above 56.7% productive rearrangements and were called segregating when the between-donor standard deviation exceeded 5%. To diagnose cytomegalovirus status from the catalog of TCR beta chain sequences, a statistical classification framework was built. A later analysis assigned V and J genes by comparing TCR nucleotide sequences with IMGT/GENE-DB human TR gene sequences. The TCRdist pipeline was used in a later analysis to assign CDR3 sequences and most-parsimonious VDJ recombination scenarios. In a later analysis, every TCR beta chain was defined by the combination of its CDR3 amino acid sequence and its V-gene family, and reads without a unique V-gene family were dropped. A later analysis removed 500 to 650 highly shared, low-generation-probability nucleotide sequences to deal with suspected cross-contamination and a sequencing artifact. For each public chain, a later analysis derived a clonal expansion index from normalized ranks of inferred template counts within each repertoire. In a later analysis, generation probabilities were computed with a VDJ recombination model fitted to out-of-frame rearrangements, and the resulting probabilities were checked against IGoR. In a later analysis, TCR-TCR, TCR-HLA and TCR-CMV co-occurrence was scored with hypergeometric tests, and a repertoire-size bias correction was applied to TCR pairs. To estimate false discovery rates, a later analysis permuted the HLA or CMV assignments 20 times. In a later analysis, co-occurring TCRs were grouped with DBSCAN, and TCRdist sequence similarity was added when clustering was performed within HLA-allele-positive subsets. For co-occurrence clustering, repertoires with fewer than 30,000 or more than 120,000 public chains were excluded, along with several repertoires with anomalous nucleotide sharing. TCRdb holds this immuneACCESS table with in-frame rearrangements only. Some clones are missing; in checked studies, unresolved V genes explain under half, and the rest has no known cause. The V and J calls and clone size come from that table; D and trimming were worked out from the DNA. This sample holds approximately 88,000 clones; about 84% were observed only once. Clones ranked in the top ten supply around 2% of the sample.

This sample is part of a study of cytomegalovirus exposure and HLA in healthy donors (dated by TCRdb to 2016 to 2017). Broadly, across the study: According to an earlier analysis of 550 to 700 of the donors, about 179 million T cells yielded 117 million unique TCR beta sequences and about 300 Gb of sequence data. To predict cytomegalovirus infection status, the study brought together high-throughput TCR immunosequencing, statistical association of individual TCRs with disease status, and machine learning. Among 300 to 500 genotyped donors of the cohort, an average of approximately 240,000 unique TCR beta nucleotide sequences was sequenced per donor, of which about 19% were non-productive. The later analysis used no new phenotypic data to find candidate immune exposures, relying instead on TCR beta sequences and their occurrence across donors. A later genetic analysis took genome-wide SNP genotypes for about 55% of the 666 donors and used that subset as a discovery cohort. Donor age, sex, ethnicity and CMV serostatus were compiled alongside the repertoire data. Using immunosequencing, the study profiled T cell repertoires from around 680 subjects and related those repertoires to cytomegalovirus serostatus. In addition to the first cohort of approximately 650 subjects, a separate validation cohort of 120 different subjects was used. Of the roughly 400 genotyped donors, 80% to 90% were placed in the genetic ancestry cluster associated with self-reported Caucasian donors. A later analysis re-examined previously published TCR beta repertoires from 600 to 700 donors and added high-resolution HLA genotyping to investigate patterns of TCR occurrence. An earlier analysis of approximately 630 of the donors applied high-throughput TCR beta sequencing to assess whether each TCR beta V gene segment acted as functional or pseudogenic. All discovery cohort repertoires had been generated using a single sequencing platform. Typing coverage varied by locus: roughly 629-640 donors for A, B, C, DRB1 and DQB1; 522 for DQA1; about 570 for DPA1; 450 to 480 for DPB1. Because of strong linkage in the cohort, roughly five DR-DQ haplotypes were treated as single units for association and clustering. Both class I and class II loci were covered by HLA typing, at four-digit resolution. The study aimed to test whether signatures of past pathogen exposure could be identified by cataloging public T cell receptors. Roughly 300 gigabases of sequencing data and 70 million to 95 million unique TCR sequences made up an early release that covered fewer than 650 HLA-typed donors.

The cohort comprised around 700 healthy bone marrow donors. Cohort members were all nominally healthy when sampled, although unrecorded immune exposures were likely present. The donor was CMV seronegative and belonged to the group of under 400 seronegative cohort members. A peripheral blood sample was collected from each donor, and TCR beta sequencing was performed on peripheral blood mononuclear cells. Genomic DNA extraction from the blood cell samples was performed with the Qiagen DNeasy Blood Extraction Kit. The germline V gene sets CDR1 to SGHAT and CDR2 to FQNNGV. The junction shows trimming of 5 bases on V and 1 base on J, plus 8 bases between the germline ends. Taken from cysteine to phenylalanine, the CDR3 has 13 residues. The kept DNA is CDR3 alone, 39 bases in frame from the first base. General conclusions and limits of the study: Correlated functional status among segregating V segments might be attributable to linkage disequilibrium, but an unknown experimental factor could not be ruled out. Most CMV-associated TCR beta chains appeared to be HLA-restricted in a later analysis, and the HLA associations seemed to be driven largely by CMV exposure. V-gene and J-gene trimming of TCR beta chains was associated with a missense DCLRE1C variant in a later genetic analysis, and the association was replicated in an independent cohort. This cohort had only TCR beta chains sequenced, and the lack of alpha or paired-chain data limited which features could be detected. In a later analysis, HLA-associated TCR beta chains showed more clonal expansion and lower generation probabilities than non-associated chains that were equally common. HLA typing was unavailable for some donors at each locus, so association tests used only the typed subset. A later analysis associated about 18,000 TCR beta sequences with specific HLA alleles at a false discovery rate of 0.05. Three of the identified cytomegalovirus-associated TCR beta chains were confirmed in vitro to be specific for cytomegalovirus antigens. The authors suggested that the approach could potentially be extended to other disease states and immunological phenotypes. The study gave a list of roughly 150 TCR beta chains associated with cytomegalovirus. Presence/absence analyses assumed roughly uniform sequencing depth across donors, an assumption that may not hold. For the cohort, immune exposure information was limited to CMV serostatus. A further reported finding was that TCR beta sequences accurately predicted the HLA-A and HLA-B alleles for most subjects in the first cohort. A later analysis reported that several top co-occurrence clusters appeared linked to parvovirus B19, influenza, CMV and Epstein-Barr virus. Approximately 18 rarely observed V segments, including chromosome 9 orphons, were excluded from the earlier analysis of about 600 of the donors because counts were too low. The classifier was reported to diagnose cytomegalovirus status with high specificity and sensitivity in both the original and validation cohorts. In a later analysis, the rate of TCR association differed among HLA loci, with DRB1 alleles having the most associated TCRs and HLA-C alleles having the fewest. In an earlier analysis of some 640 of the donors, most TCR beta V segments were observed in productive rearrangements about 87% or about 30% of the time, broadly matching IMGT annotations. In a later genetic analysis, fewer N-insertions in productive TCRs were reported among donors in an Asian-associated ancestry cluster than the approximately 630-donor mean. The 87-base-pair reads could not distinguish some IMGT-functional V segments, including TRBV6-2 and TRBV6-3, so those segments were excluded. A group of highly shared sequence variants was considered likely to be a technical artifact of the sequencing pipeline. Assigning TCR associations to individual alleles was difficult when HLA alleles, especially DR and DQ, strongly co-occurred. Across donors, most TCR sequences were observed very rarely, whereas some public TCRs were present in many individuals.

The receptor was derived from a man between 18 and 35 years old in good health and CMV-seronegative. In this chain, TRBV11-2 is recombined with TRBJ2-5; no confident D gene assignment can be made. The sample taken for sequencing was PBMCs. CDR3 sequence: CASSPSFQETQYF. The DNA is TGTGCCAGCAGCCCCTCTTTCCAAGAGACCCAGTACTTC.